Each of the 31 T cell receptor beta chains below was sequenced from the same sample in a study of neoadjuvant nivolumab and ipilimumab in lung cancer. Profiled with immunoSEQ multiplex PCR; TCRdb holds only in-frame clones, not every one. The sample comprises tens of thousands of clones, around 90% of which are singletons, and around 2.2% rests with the top ten. This sample comprised peripheral blood, obtained after neoadjuvant nivolumab, alone or with ipilimumab, at or shortly before surgery. The source is an adult with non-small cell lung cancer.

CDR3 in amino acids: CASSLGTSGTQYF. DNA of the CDR3: TGTGCCAGCAGTTTGGGGACTAGCGGTACGCAGTATTTT. This chain links TRBV6-5 with TRBJ2-3; 11 bases agree with TRBD2. The CDR3 runs 13 residues. The germline CDR1 and CDR2 sequences are MNHEY and SVGAGI. V shed 4 bases, J shed 8 bases, and the junction held 2 bases outside the gene matches.

The rearrangement links TRBV25-1 to TRBJ1-5; the D is unclear. CDR3 length: 15 residues. V lost 1 base, J lost 1 base, and 8 bases lay in between. Per germline, CDR1 MGHDK and CDR2 SYGVNS. The DNA of the CDR3 is TGTGCCAGCAGTGAATTGGGAGGGAGCAATCAGCCCCAGCATTTT. It specifies CASSELGGSNQPQHF.

The chain uses TRBV20-1 and TRBJ1-1, with TRBD1 matching 9 bases. The CDR3 contains 11 residues. V trimming: 5 bases; J trimming: 11 bases; junction bases outside the gene matches: 6. Germline V lookup: CDR1 DFQATT, CDR2 SNEGSKA (reference sequence). CDR3 sequence reads: CSASQGAQAFF. DNA for the CDR3: TGCAGTGCTTCACAGGGGGCTCAGGCTTTCTTT.

The rearrangement uses TRBV5-1 and TRBJ2-7; unclear D gene. The CDR3 consists of 15 residues. Trimming shortened V by 4 bases and J by 0 bases, and 14 bases separated the two germline ends. The germline V gene has CDR1 SGHRS and CDR2 YFSETQ. The CDR3 sequence is CASSQGGLSSYEQYF. The CDR3 bases are TGCGCCAGCAGCCAAGGCGGATTAAGCTCCTACGAGCAGTACTTC.

The CDR3 nucleotides are TGTGCCAGCAGCCCGGGAGCTTACTCCGAAAAACTGTTTTTT. Protein sequence: CASSPGAYSEKLFF. The chain has TRBV7-2 and TRBJ1-4; D gene ambiguous. V lost 5 bases and J 8 bases, leaving 15 bases between the germline ends. The CDR3 extends over 14 amino acids. Per the germline V gene, CDR1 is SGHTA and CDR2 is FQGNSA.

The chain carries TRBV7-9 and TRBJ1-1; D is ambiguous. The length of the CDR3 is 15 residues. Germline values: CDR1 SEHNR, CDR2 FQNEAQ (reference sequence). The ends were cut back, 5 bases at V and 0 bases at J, with 13 bases in the middle. CDR3 loop: CASSNRQAMNTEAFF. DNA for the CDR3: TGTGCCAGCAGCAACCGACAAGCCATGAACACTGAAGCTTTCTTT.

The chain recombines TRBV7-3 with TRBJ1-2; 8 bases agree with TRBD1. This CDR3 contains 15 residues. Germline V gene data show CDR1 as SGHTA and CDR2 as FQGTGA. V lost 1 base and J lost 5; bases outside the gene matches: 6. This CDR3 reads CASSLNGGQGYGYTF. CDR3 bases: TGTGCCAGCAGCTTAAACGGAGGACAGGGTTATGGCTACACCTTC.

This clone was seen a single time. This chain connects TRBV11-2 to TRBJ1-4; D not resolved. The CDR3 consists of 14 residues. The V end lost 8 bases, the J end lost 5 bases, and 15 bases lay between the germline ends. Looked up from germline, CDR1 is SGHAT and CDR2 is FQNNGV. CDR3 sequence: CASGRVEENEKLFF. The CDR3 bases are TGTGCCAGCGGGCGGGTGGAGGAAAATGAAAAACTGTTTTTT.

The chain carries TRBV5-4 and TRBJ2-2; D unclear. This CDR3 contains 13 residues. The germline CDR1 and CDR2 sequences are SGHNT and YYREEE (reference sequence). Trimming shortened V by 3 bases and J by 7 bases, and 10 bases separated the two germline ends. CDR3 bases: TGTGCCAGCAGCTCCGATCGGCACGGGGAGCTGTTTTTT. Protein: CASSSDRHGELFF.

V gene TRBV5-4 combines with J gene TRBJ2-5; D unresolved. Germline CDR1 reads SGHNT; CDR2 reads YYREEE (reference sequence). The CDR3 spans 14 residues. The ends were cut back, 2 bases at V and 5 bases at J, with 13 bases in the middle. The CDR3 bases are TGTGCCAGCAGCTTCCGAAGGATGAGGGAGACCCAGTACTTC. Translating it yields CASSFRRMRETQYF. The whole variable domain, remainder taken from reference TRBV5-4 and TRBJ2-5, is ETGVTQSPTHLIKTRGQQVTLRCSSQSGHNTVSWYQQALGQGPQFIFQYYREEENGRGNFPPRFSGLQFPNYSSELNVNALELDDSALYLCASSFRRMRETQYFGPGTRLLVL.

This clone occurred once. The chain combines TRBV12-5 with TRBJ2-7; weak D call: TRBD2 (6 bases). Trimming cost V 3 bases and J 3 bases, with 9 bases left between them. In germline, CDR1 is LGHNT, CDR2 FRNRAP. The CDR3 runs 13 residues. CDR3 sequence reads: CASGLGGDYEQYF. CDR3 coding DNA: TGTGCTAGTGGTTTAGGAGGGGACTACGAGCAGTACTTC.

V usage is TRBV5-1 and J usage is TRBJ2-4; tentatively, D is TRBD2 (5 bases). This CDR3 comprises 16 residues. Germline V gives CDR1 SGHRS, CDR2 YFSETQ. V lost 4 bases and J 0 bases, leaving 14 bases between the germline ends. The CDR3: CASSRTDGLAKNIQYF. The CDR3 DNA reads TGCGCCAGCAGCCGGACCGATGGACTAGCCAAAAACATTCAGTACTTC.

The rearrangement links TRBV11-2 to TRBJ2-7; TRBD2 matches 8 bases. The V gene's germline CDR1 is SGHAT and CDR2 FQNNGV. The V and J ends lost 5 bases and 2 bases, in that order; junction bases with no gene match: 5. The CDR3 covers 14 residues. This CDR3 reads CASSTSGRAYEQYF. CDR3 nucleotides: TGTGCCAGCAGCACCAGCGGGAGAGCCTACGAGCAGTACTTC.

The genes are TRBV15 and TRBJ1-5; D not certain. Germline V CDR1 and CDR2: LNHNV, YYDKDF (reference sequence). This CDR3 contains 14 residues. The germline V and J ends were trimmed by 3 bases and 2 bases, with 8 bases remaining between them. The chain's CDR3 is CATSSLVGNQPQHF. CDR3 coding DNA: TGTGCCACCAGCAGCTTAGTTGGCAATCAGCCCCAGCATTTT.

This chain connects TRBV1 to TRBJ2-1; the table's TRBD2 call for D was not verified on the DNA. TRBV1 counts as a pseudogene. This CDR3 has 17 residues. Written as DNA, the CDR3 is TGCACCAGCAGCCACTTCAACCTAGCGGAAAAGTACAATGAGCAGTTCTTC. Protein product: CTSSHFNLAEKYNEQFF.

The chain has TRBV5-1 and TRBJ2-1; 8 bases align to TRBD2. Trimming cost V 5 bases and J 9 bases; bases outside gene matches: 13. The length of the CDR3 is 15 residues. Germline lookup yields CDR1 SGHRS and CDR2 YFSETQ. CDR3 loop: CASRPGTRGESEQFF. The CDR3 coding sequence is TGCGCCAGCAGGCCCGGGACTAGAGGTGAGAGTGAGCAGTTCTTC.

This chain joins TRBV6-4 and TRBJ1-2; no clear D. Trimming removed 6 bases at V and 6 bases at J, with 11 bases between. The germline V gene encodes CDR1 MRHNA and CDR2 SNTAGT. This CDR3 has 12 residues. The CDR3 DNA reads as TGTGCCAGCAGGGGAGGAGATCATGGCTACACCTTC. It yields the protein CASRGGDHGYTF.

The CDR3 loop is CASSFRETQYF. The DNA of the CDR3 is TGTGCCAGCAGTTTCCGAGAGACCCAGTACTTC. The chain is built from TRBV27 and TRBJ2-5; no firm D call. From germline, CDR1 is MNHEY and CDR2 SMNVEV (reference sequence). The CDR3 is 11 amino acids. The V and J ends lost 3 bases and 4 bases respectively, with 3 bases between them.

CDR3 in DNA: TGTGCCAGCAGCTTAATTAAGAACAATGAGCAGTTCTTC. Translated: CASSLIKNNEQFF. The chain couples TRBV7-3 to TRBJ2-1; D is undetermined. CDR1 is SGHTA and CDR2 is FQGTGA in the germline V gene. This CDR3 is built from 13 residues. Trimming removed 1 base at V and 5 bases at J, with 6 bases between.

The chain combines TRBV10-1 with TRBJ2-1, with a tentative D call TRBD2 (5 bases). The length of the CDR3 is 12 residues. The V and J ends lost 3 bases and 12 bases respectively, with 12 bases between them. Germline values: CDR1 WNHNN, CDR2 SYGVQD (reference sequence). In DNA form, the CDR3 reads TGCGCCAGCAGTGATCGGACTGACGGGCAGTTCTTC. Amino acid sequence: CASSDRTDGQFF.

The chain has TRBV5-4 and TRBJ1-1; no firm D call. Germline lookup yields CDR1 SGHNT and CDR2 YYREEE (reference sequence). V was pared by 2 bases and J by 5 bases, with 13 bases between. The CDR3 is 14 residues long. CDR3 sequence: CASSLGAYNTEAFF. As DNA, the CDR3 is TGTGCCAGCAGCTTAGGAGCGTATAATACTGAAGCTTTCTTT.

The chain has TRBV9 and TRBJ1-5; D uncertain. In germline, CDR1 is SGDLS, CDR2 YYNGEE. Trimming shortened V by 1 base and J by 4 bases, and 6 bases separated the two germline ends. The CDR3 contains 13 residues. The CDR3: CASSVTENQPQHF. CDR3 nucleotides: TGTGCCAGCAGCGTAACAGAGAATCAGCCCCAGCATTTT.

V usage is TRBV5-6 and J usage is TRBJ1-2; 7 positions match TRBD1. The CDR3 spans 15 residues. V lost 4 bases and J lost 6; bases outside the gene matches: 12. The V gene's germline CDR1 is SGHDT and CDR2 YYEEEE. The CDR3 sequence is CASSPPRQGGDGYTF. The DNA of the CDR3 is TGTGCCAGCAGCCCGCCTAGACAGGGAGGGGATGGCTACACCTTC. The whole variable domain, remainder taken from reference TRBV5-6 and TRBJ1-2, is DAGVTQSPTHLIKTRGQQVTLRCSPKSGHDTVSWYQQALGQGPQFIFQYYEEEERQRGNFPDRFSGHQFPNYSSELNVNALLLGDSALYLCASSPPRQGGDGYTFGSGTRLTVV.

This clone appeared a single time. The chain has TRBV11-2 and TRBJ2-2, with D maybe TRBD1 (5 bases). Germline CDR1 is SGHAT and CDR2 is FQNNGV. V lost 2 bases to trimming and J lost 1 base, with 11 bases between them. This CDR3 is 16 amino acids long. The CDR3 spells CASSLNPGRNTGELFF. CDR3 nucleotide sequence: TGTGCCAGCAGCTTAAATCCAGGGCGGAACACCGGGGAGCTGTTTTTT. The whole variable domain, remainder taken from reference TRBV11-2 and TRBJ2-2, is EAGVAQSPRYKIIEKRQSVAFWCNPISGHATLYWYQQILGQGPKLLIQFQNNGVVDDSQLPKDRFSAERLKGVDSTLKIQPAKLEDSAVYLCASSLNPGRNTGELFFGEGSRLTVL.

V usage is TRBV7-3 and J usage is TRBJ2-1; 7 nucleotides match TRBD1. The CDR3 sequence is 14 residues long. The germline V gene encodes CDR1 SGHTA and CDR2 FQGTGA. V dropped 4 bases and J dropped 7; count of bases not matched to a gene: 7. CDR3 region: CASSSGTVPNEQFF. The CDR3 region has the DNA TGTGCCAGCAGCTCCGGGACAGTTCCGAATGAGCAGTTCTTC.

DNA of the CDR3: TGTGCCAGCAGCCTCTACACAGGGGATCATGGCTACACCTTC. As protein: CASSLYTGDHGYTF. This chain uses TRBV5-8 with TRBJ1-2; 7 bases agree with TRBD1. This CDR3 contains 14 residues. J lost 6 bases, V lost 4 bases, and 9 bases had no gene match. From germline, CDR1 is SGHTS and CDR2 YDEGEE.

The chain is built from TRBV15 and TRBJ1-1; D gene uncertain. The V and J ends lost 7 bases and 1 base respectively, with 4 bases between them. CDR3 length equals 11 residues. Germline V gene sequence: CDR1 LNHNV, CDR2 YYDKDF (reference sequence). The CDR3 DNA reads as TGTGCCACCAAAGAGAACACTGAAGCTTTCTTT. It specifies CATKENTEAFF. The full variable domain, with the rest looked up from reference TRBV15 and TRBJ1-1, is DAMVIQNPRYQVTQFGKPVTLSCSQTLNHNVMYWYQQKSSQAPKLLFHYYDKDFNNEADTPDNFQSRRPNTSFCFLDIRSPGLGDTAMYLCATKENTEAFFGQGTRLTVV.

This sequence joins TRBV28 and TRBJ2-1; D is ambiguous. This CDR3 has 14 residues. Germline V gene lookup returns CDR1 MDHEN and CDR2 SYDVKM. V was cut by 8 bases and J by 0 bases, with 11 bases left in between. In nucleotides, the CDR3 is TGTGCCAGCGCAGGCGCTAGCTCCTACAATGAGCAGTTCTTC. Residues: CASAGASSYNEQFF.

The table lists this clone with a count of one. This chain connects TRBV7-9 to TRBJ2-1; D ambiguous. V was shortened by 1 base and J by 6 bases, with 16 bases between the two germline ends. The CDR3 spans 16 residues. Germline V gene sequence: CDR1 SEHNR, CDR2 FQNEAQ (reference sequence). In DNA, the CDR3 is TGTGCCAGCAGCTTAGAACGGTTAGTTTCAAGCAATGAGCAGTTCTTC. Encoded protein: CASSLERLVSSNEQFF.

The rearrangement uses TRBV2 and TRBJ1-1, with 8 bases lining up with TRBD1. Unmatched junction bases numbered 21, after V lost 7 bases and J lost 11 bases. This CDR3 region has 16 residues. CDR1 is SNHLY, CDR2 FYNNEI, per germline. The CDR3, as DNA: TGTGCCAGCATACAAACCCCTGGGACAGGCGTGCTGGGTGCTTTCTTT. Encoded protein: CASIQTPGTGVLGAFF. The full variable domain, in which reference TRBV2 and TRBJ1-1 provide the parts outside the CDR3, is EPEVTQTPSHQVTQMGQEVILRCVPISNHLYFYWYRQILGQKVEFLVSFYNNEISEKSEIFDDQFSVERPDGSNFTLKIRSTKLEDSAMYFCASIQTPGTGVLGAFFGQGTRLTVV.

This clone was seen only once. The chain links TRBV6-1 to TRBJ2-1, with TRBD2 identical over 9 bases. The trim removed 11 bases at V and 6 bases at J, leaving 11 bases unmatched. Germline-derived CDR1 and CDR2 are MNHNS and SASEGT. The CDR3 runs to 14 residues. CDR3: CAVAPSGRSNEQFF. The DNA of the CDR3 is TGTGCCGTAGCACCAAGCGGGAGGTCCAATGAGCAGTTCTTC.